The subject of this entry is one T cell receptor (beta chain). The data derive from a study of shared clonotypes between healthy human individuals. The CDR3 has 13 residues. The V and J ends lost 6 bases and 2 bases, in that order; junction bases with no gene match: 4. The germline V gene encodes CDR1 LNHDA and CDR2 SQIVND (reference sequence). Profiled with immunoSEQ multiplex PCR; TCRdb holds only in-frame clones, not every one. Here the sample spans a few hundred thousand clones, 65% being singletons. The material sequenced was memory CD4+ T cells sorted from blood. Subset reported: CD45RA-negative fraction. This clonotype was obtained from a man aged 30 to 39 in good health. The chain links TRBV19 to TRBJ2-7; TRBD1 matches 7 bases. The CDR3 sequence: CASSRTGPYEQYF. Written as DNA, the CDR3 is TGTGCCAGTAGCAGGACAGGACCCTACGAGCAGTACTTC.